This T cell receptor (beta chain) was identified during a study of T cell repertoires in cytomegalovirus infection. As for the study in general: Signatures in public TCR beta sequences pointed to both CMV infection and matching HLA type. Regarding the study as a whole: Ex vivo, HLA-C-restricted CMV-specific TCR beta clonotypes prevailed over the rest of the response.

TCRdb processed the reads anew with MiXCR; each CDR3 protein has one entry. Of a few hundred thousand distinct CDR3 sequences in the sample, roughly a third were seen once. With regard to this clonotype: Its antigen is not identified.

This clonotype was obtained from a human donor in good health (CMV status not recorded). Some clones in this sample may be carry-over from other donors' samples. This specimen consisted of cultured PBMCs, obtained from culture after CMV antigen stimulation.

The DNA of the CDR3 is TGTGCCAGTAGCCGACAGTTAAGCTCCTACAATGAGCAGTTCTTC. Protein: CASSRQLSSYNEQFF. This rearrangement joins TRBV19 to TRBJ2-1; D is possibly TRBD1 (5 bases). The V end lost 6 bases, the J end lost 0 bases, and 12 bases lay between the germline ends. CDR1 and CDR2 from the germline V gene are LNHDA and SQIVND (reference sequence). The length of the CDR3 is 15 residues.